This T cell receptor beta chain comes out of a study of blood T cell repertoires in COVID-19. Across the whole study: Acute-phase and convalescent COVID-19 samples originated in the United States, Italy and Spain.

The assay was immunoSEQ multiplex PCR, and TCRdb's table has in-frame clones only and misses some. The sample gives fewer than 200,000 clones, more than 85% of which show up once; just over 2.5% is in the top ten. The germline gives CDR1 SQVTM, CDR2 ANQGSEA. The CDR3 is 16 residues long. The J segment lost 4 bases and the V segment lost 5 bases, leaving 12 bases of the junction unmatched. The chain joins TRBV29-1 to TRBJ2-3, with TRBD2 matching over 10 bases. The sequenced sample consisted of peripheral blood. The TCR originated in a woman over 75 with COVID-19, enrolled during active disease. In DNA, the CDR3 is TGCAGCGTTAGGCCAGAGCGGGAGGGCCTCCCAGATACGCAGTATTTT. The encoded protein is CSVRPEREGLPDTQYF.